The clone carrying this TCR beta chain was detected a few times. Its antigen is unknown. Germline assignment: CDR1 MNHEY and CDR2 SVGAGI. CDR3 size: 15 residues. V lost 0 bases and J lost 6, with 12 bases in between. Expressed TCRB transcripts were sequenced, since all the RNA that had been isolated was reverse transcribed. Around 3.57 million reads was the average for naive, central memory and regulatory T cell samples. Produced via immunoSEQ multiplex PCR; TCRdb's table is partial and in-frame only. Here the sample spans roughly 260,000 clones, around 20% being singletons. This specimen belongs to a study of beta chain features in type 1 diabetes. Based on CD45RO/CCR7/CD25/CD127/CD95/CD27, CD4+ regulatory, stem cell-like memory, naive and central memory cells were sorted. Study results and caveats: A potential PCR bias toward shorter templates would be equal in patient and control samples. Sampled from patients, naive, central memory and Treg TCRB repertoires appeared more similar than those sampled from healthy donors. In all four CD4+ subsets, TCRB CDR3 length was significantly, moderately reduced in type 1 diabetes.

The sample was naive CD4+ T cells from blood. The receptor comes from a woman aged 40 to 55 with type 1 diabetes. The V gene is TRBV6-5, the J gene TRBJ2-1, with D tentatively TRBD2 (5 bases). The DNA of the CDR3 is TGTGCCAGCAGTTACTCACCCAGCGGACCCAATGAGCAGTTCTTC. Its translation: CASSYSPSGPNEQFF.